Listed here are 25 T cell receptor beta chains from one sample, sequenced in a study of blood T cell repertoires in COVID-19. Assay used: immunoSEQ multiplex PCR; TCRdb lists only in-frame clones, some missing. The data show 150,000 to 200,000 clones, about four fifths seen once. Sequences were obtained from peripheral blood. These receptors were collected from a man aged 60-69 years with acute or convalescent COVID-19.

CDR3 coding DNA: TGTGCCAGCAGCCAAGGGGGACAGGGTGCTTCGGGCACCATATATTTT. This translates into CASSQGGQGASGTIYF. The chain combines TRBV3-1 (or the pseudogene TRBV3-2) with TRBJ1-3, with 9 nucleotides matching TRBD1. Germline V gene sequence: CDR1 LGHDT, CDR2 YNNKEL (reference sequence). The CDR3 is made up of 16 amino acids. V shed 1 base, J shed 9 bases, and the junction held 10 bases outside the gene matches.

The chain recombines TRBV4-1 with TRBJ2-2; possible D gene TRBD1, 5 bases. Germline values: CDR1 MGHRA, CDR2 YSYEKL. Trimming removed 1 base at V and 3 bases at J, with 9 bases between. This CDR3 has 15 residues. This CDR3 reads CASSQGSRDTGELFF. The CDR3 region has the DNA TGCGCCAGCAGCCAAGGTTCCAGGGACACCGGGGAGCTGTTTTTT.

This clone was seen repeatedly, ten times or more. The chain joins TRBV6-5 to TRBJ2-7; TRBD1 matches at 7 bases. V lost 5 bases, J lost 4 bases, and 5 bases stayed unmatched. This CDR3 contains 13 residues. From germline, CDR1 is MNHEY and CDR2 SVGAGI. The CDR3 nucleotides are TGTGCCAGCAGTCGGGACAGCCAATACGAGCAGTACTTC. This encodes CASSRDSQYEQYF.

The chain couples TRBV5-1 to TRBJ2-1; 11 bases agree with TRBD2. This CDR3 contains 14 residues. Germline V CDR1 and CDR2: SGHRS, YFSETQ. V gave up 8 bases and J gave up 4 bases; unmatched junction bases: 5. This CDR3 reads CASSGTSGYNEQFF. CDR3 in DNA: TGCGCCAGTTCCGGGACTAGCGGTTACAATGAGCAGTTCTTC.

This clone was detected only a few times. The chain combines TRBV5-1 with TRBJ1-6; 11 positions agree with TRBD1. Germline V gene data show CDR1 as SGHRS and CDR2 as YFSETQ. Unmatched junction bases numbered 5, after V lost 0 bases and J lost 3 bases. The CDR3 is made up of 18 amino acids. As DNA, the CDR3 is TGCGCCAGCAGCTTGGAGGGCGGGACAGGGGGCTATAATTCACCCCTCCACTTT. Translated, it gives CASSLEGGTGGYNSPLHF.

The chain uses TRBV6-5 and TRBJ1-5; possible D gene TRBD1, 5 bases. The CDR3 has 14 residues. Looked up from germline, CDR1 is MNHEY and CDR2 is SVGAGI. The ends were cut back, 10 bases at V and 6 bases at J, with 19 bases in the middle. CDR3 region: CAISPAGGSQPQHF. In nucleotides, the CDR3 is TGTGCCATAAGTCCCGCCGGGGGGAGTCAGCCCCAGCATTTT.

This rearrangement joins TRBV19 to TRBJ1-1, with 7 nucleotides matching TRBD1. Per germline, CDR1 LNHDA and CDR2 SQIVND (reference sequence). CDR3 length: 14 amino acids. V was clipped by 8 bases and J by 4 bases; unmatched bases: 10. CDR3 region: CASHYRGSGTEAFF. In DNA, the CDR3 is TGTGCCAGTCATTACAGGGGTTCGGGCACTGAAGCTTTCTTT.

The rearrangement uses TRBV11-3 and TRBJ2-3; 7 positions agree with TRBD2. The trim removed 2 bases at V and 1 base at J, leaving 0 bases unmatched. Germline V CDR1 and CDR2: SGHNT, YENEEA. This CDR3 has 14 amino acids. CDR3: CASSLSGGTDTQYF. As DNA, the CDR3 is TGTGCCAGCAGCTTAAGCGGGGGCACAGATACGCAGTATTTT. The full variable domain, rest sourced from reference TRBV11-3 and TRBJ2-3, is EAGVVQSPRYKIIEKKQPVAFWCNPISGHNTLYWYLQNLGQGPELLIRYENEEAVDDSQLPKDRFSAERLKGVDSTLKIQPAELGDSAVYLCASSLSGGTDTQYFGPGTRLTVL.

This clone was seen only a few times. This chain joins TRBV18 and TRBJ2-1; 7 bases fit TRBD1. V trimming: 5 bases; J trimming: 2 bases; junction bases outside the gene matches: 9. This CDR3 is 16 amino acids long. CDR1 is KGHSH, CDR2 LQKENI, per germline. CDR3 amino acids: CASSIQRGLTYNEQFF. The CDR3 bases are TGTGCCAGCTCAATTCAGAGGGGGCTGACCTACAATGAGCAGTTCTTC.

This chain connects TRBV6-2 or TRBV6-3 to TRBJ2-7; TRBD1 matches 7 bases. Germline loops: CDR1 MNHEY, CDR2 SVGEGT. J was trimmed by 2 bases and V by 7 bases; bases with no gene match: 5. CDR3 length equals 13 residues. The CDR3 sequence is CASTPGQPYEQYF. The CDR3 DNA is TGTGCCAGCACCCCGGGACAGCCCTACGAGCAGTACTTC.

The chain links TRBV5-1 to TRBJ2-7; 8 bases map to TRBD1. The CDR3 is made up of 13 amino acids. The V gene's germline CDR1 is SGHRS and CDR2 YFSETQ. The junction had 1 base not matched to a gene; V was cut back by 3 bases and J by 2 bases. The CDR3 nucleotides are TGCGCCAGCAGCTGGGGACAGGCCTACGAGCAGTACTTC. Amino acids: CASSWGQAYEQYF.

V is TRBV9 and J is TRBJ1-1; possible D gene TRBD1, 5 bases. The CDR3 consists of 13 residues. In germline, CDR1 is SGDLS, CDR2 YYNGEE. Trimming took 3 bases from V and 1 from J, leaving 7 bases between them. The CDR3 sequence is CASSADTNTEAFF. The CDR3 coding sequence is TGTGCCAGCAGCGCGGACACGAACACTGAAGCTTTCTTT.

CDR3 sequence (DNA): TGTGCCAGCAGTGAAAGTGGGGACAGGGGGACCTTTAATTCACCCCTCCACTTT. Amino acids: CASSESGDRGTFNSPLHF. The chain recombines TRBV6-1 with TRBJ1-6, with 11 bases that match TRBD1. Germline V gene sequence: CDR1 MNHNS, CDR2 SASEGT. This CDR3 spans 18 amino acids. Trimming cost V 2 bases and J 6 bases; bases outside gene matches: 9.

The chain has TRBV19 and TRBJ1-1; 10 bases match TRBD1. Trimming at V came to 6 bases and at J to 4 bases, leaving 11 bases not matched to a gene. CDR1 is LNHDA and CDR2 is SQIVND in the germline V gene (reference sequence). There are 16 residues in the CDR3. The DNA of the CDR3 is TGTGCCAGTAGCCCCAGACAGGGGGCGCGGGGCACTGAAGCTTTCTTT. Translated, it gives CASSPRQGARGTEAFF. The full variable domain, its missing parts supplied by reference TRBV19 and TRBJ1-1, is DGGITQSPKYLFRKEGQNVTLSCEQNLNHDAMYWYRQDPGQGLRLIYYSQIVNDFQKGDIAEGYSVSREKKESFPLTVTSAQKNPTAFYLCASSPRQGARGTEAFFGQGTRLTVV.

A remark on this clone: Other DNA sequences in the same sample also yield this CDR3. The V and J genes are TRBV5-1 and TRBJ2-7; the match to TRBD1 covers 7 bases. J gave up 6 bases and V 2 bases, and 2 bases lay outside the gene matches. The germline gives CDR1 SGHRS, CDR2 YFSETQ. The CDR3 is 12 amino acids. The CDR3 DNA reads TGCGCCAGCAGCTTACAGGGGCGCGAGCAGTACTTC. Protein: CASSLQGREQYF.

The chain employs TRBV11-2 and TRBJ2-2; 7 positions match TRBD2. CDR3 length equals 14 residues. V trimming: 2 bases; J trimming: 5 bases; junction bases outside the gene matches: 2. Germline assignment: CDR1 SGHAT and CDR2 FQNNGV. CDR3 region: CASSLIGGTGELFF. CDR3 sequence (DNA): TGTGCCAGCAGCTTAATCGGGGGGACCGGGGAGCTGTTTTTT.

The chain has TRBV4-3 and TRBJ1-2, with D perhaps matching TRBD1 (5 bases). CDR1 and CDR2 (germline): LGHNA, YSLEER. Trimming took 1 base from V and 8 from J, leaving 14 bases between them. The CDR3 runs to 14 residues. The CDR3: CASSQGGPARGYTF. The CDR3 DNA is TGCGCCAGCAGCCAAGGGGGCCCAGCCCGGGGCTACACCTTC.

This chain joins TRBV7-2 and TRBJ2-4; weak D call: TRBD1 (5 bases). CDR3 length equals 14 residues. Germline CDR1 is SGHTA and CDR2 is FQGNSA. Trimming pared 6 bases from V and 1 base from J, leaving 10 bases between. CDR3 in amino acids: CASSHGAAKNIQYF. For the CDR3, the DNA is TGTGCCAGCAGTCATGGGGCGGCCAAAAACATTCAGTACTTC.

In DNA form, the CDR3 reads TGTGCCAGCAGAGGGGAGGGGTACACAGATACGCAGTATTTT. Encoded protein: CASRGEGYTDTQYF. The chain joins TRBV6-5 to TRBJ2-3, with 7 bases aligning to TRBD2. The germline V gene encodes CDR1 MNHEY and CDR2 SVGAGI. The CDR3 totals 14 residues. V lost 6 bases and J lost 2; bases outside the gene matches: 5.

This chain uses TRBV6-5 with TRBJ1-1, with 7 bases fitting TRBD1. The CDR3 contains 16 residues. After removal of 2 bases from V and 0 bases from J, the junction contained 6 bases not matched to a gene. Germline loops: CDR1 MNHEY, CDR2 SVGAGI. CDR3 sequence reads: CASSYGQGDLNTEAFF. CDR3 bases: TGTGCCAGCAGTTACGGGCAGGGGGACCTGAACACTGAAGCTTTCTTT.

V gene TRBV3-1 (or the pseudogene TRBV3-2) combines with J gene TRBJ1-1; D call uncertain. The CDR3 consists of 13 residues. Germline loops: CDR1 LGHDT, CDR2 YNNKEL (reference sequence). The ends were cut back, 5 bases at V and 1 base at J, with 8 bases in the middle. CDR3 sequence reads: CASSFRGNTEAFF. CDR3 coding DNA: TGTGCCAGCAGCTTCAGAGGGAACACTGAAGCTTTCTTT.

The chain employs TRBV7-8 and TRBJ2-1; TRBD2 aligns across 8 bases. Germline lookup yields CDR1 SGHVS and CDR2 FQNEAQ. V shed 2 bases, J shed 5 bases, and the junction held 8 bases outside the gene matches. The CDR3 loop spans 16 amino acids. DNA for the CDR3: TGTGCCAGCAGCTTATGGAGGCGGGGGGCAAACAATGAGCAGTTCTTC. Protein: CASSLWRRGANNEQFF.

This chain joins TRBV20-1 and TRBJ2-1; possibly TRBD2 for D (5 bases). V lost 6 bases to trimming and J lost 5 bases, with 8 bases between them. This CDR3 is 11 amino acids long. Germline CDR1 DFQATT, CDR2 SNEGSKA (reference sequence). Written as DNA, the CDR3 is TGCAGTGCCCCGACTAACAATGAGCAGTTCTTC. The encoded protein is CSAPTNNEQFF.

The chain joins TRBV18 to TRBJ1-6; 8 nucleotides line up with TRBD1. The ends lost 0 bases at V and 6 bases at J; junction bases unmatched: 4. This CDR3 is 16 amino acids long. Germline values: CDR1 KGHSH, CDR2 LQKENI. CDR3: CASSPPGQGVNSPLHF. The CDR3 nucleotides are TGTGCCAGCTCACCACCAGGACAGGGAGTTAATTCACCCCTCCACTTT.

This chain connects TRBV7-3 to TRBJ1-1; 8 nucleotides agree with TRBD1. V was clipped by 5 bases and J by 5 bases; unmatched bases: 19. Germline-derived CDR1 and CDR2 are SGHTA and FQGTGA. The CDR3 is 18 residues long. The CDR3 sequence is CASSPGPGQVVSGTEAFF. As DNA, the CDR3 is TGTGCCAGCAGCCCGGGCCCGGGACAGGTTGTGAGTGGGACTGAAGCTTTCTTT.